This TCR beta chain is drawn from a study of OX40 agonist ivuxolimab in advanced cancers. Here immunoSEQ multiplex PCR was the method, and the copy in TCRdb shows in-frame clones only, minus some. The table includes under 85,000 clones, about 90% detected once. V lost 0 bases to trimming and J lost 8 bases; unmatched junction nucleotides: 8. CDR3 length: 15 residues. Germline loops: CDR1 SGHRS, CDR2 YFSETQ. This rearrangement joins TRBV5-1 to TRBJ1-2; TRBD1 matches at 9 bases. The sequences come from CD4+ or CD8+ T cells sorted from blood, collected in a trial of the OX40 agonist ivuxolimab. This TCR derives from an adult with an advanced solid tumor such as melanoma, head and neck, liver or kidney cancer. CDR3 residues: CASSLGGQGTEGYTF. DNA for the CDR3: TGCGCCAGCAGCTTGGGGGGACAGGGTACAGAGGGCTACACCTTC.